This TCR beta chain was observed in a study of cytomegalovirus exposure and HLA in healthy donors. For the study at large: There were about 86 million unique TCRs (from HLA-typed donors) in an early data release.

Study-level findings and limits: Some TCR beta chains (164 of them) were listed as cytomegalovirus-associated. Earlier results showed most TCR beta V segments being productive about 87% or about 30% of the time.

On this clone: Its cognate antigen is unknown.

The PCR employed 60 Vbeta primers together with 13 Jbeta primers. Only in-frame clones appear in the TCRdb table, and some are missing; sequencing was by immunoSEQ multiplex PCR. The repertoire holds about 170,000 clones, with 75% to 85% as singletons. The receptor was derived from a man aged 25 to 40 in good health and CMV-seropositive. Sequencing was carried out using PBMCs.

In DNA form, the CDR3 reads TGTGCCACCAGTATAGGAAACACCATATATTTT. It encodes CATSIGNTIYF. The chain carries TRBV15 and TRBJ1-3; D unresolved. This CDR3 is built from 11 residues. Deletions cut 6 bases from V and 4 bases from J, with 4 bases between. The germline CDR1 and CDR2 sequences are LNHNV and YYDKDF (reference sequence).